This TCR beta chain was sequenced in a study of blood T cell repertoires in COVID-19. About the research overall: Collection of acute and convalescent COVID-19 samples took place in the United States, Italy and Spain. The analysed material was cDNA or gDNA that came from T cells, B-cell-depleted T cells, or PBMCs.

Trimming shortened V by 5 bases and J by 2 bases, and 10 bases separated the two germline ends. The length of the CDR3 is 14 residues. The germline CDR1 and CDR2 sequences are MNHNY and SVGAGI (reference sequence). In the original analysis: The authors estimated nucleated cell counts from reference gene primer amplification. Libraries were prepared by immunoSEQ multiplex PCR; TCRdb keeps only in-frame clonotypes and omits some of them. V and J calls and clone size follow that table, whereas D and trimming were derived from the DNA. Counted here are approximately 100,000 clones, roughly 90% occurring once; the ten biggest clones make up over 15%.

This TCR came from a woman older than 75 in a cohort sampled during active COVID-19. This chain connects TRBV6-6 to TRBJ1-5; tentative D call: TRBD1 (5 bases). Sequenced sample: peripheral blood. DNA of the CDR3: TGTGCCAGCAGTGAGGACAACGGCAATCAGCCCCAGCATTTT. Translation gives CASSEDNGNQPQHF.